This TCR beta chain stems from a study of blood T cell repertoires in COVID-19. The CDR3 is made up of 14 amino acids. The V gene end was trimmed by 6 bases and the J gene end by 3 bases; junction bases not matched to a gene: 7. Per the germline V gene, CDR1 is SGHTA and CDR2 is FQGNSA. Generated by immunoSEQ multiplex PCR, the TCRdb table keeps only in-frame clones and is missing some. The repertoire holds 71,000 or so clones, with 90% as singletons. Material: peripheral blood. This TCR was recovered from a woman between 18 and 29 years old with acute or convalescent COVID-19. The chain couples TRBV7-2 to TRBJ2-7; 8 bases map to TRBD1. The DNA of the CDR3 is TGTGCCAGCAGTTCAACCACAGGGGGCTACGAGCAGTACTTC. The encoded protein is CASSSTTGGYEQYF.